This T cell receptor (beta chain) was captured by sequencing in a study of beta chain features in type 1 diabetes. Study-wide points: When Type 1 diabetes patients were examined, their TCRB CDR3s proved moderately but significantly shorter in all four CD4+ subsets.

On this clone itself: Its antigen is undetermined.

V lost 7 bases and J lost 1; bases outside the gene matches: 7. Germline CDR1 and CDR2: SGHTA and FQGNSA. This CDR3 has 15 residues. As every portion of the isolated RNA was reverse transcribed, the sequencing read expressed TCRB transcripts. The table came from immunoSEQ multiplex PCR; TCRdb's copy has only in-frame clones and leaves some out. Counted here are 300,000 to 350,000 clones, around 9.7% occurring once; the ten biggest clones make up over 0.95%. This sequence originates from a man younger than 40 with type 1 diabetes. The rearrangement uses TRBV7-2 and TRBJ1-1; 9 bases match TRBD1. The sample taken for sequencing was central memory CD4+ T cells from blood. The DNA for the CDR3 is TGTGCCAGCATACCTCCGGGACAGGGGAACACTGAAGCTTTCTTT. Amino acid sequence: CASIPPGQGNTEAFF.